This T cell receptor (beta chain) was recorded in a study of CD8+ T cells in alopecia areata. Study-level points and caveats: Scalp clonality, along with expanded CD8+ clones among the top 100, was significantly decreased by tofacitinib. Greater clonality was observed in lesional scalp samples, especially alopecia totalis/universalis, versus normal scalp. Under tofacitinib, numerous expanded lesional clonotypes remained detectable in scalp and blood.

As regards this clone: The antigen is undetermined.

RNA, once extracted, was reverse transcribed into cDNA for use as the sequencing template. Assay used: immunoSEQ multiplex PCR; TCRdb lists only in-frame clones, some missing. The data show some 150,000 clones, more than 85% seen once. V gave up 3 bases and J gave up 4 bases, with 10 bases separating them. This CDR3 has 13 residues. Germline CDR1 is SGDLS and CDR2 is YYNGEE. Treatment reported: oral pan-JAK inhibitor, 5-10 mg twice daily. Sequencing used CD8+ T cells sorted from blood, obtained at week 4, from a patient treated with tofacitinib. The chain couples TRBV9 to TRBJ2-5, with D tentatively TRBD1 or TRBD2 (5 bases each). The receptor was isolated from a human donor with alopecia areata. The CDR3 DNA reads TGTGCCAGCAGCGGGGACGCCCCAGAGACCCAGTACTTC. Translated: CASSGDAPETQYF.